Below are 23 T cell receptor beta chains sequenced from a single sample in a study of blood T cell repertoires in COVID-19. Produced via immunoSEQ multiplex PCR; TCRdb's table is partial and in-frame only. This sample has 35,000 to 50,000 clones, with approximately 83% found just once. The specimen sequenced was peripheral blood. These receptors were obtained from a human donor with acute or convalescent COVID-19. The donor label of this sample is uncertain.

The J gene is TRBJ1-2, the V gene TRBV7-6, with TRBD1 matching 8 bases. Germline-derived CDR1 and CDR2 are SGHVS and FNYEAQ. The V and J ends lost 5 bases and 7 bases, in that order; junction bases with no gene match: 9. The CDR3 contains 14 residues. In DNA form, the CDR3 reads TGTGCCAGCAGCCAACAGGGGGTATTGGGTGGCTACACCTTC. This sequence encodes CASSQQGVLGGYTF.

The chain carries TRBV2 and TRBJ1-1; D ambiguous. In germline, CDR1 is SNHLY, CDR2 FYNNEI. Trimming removed 2 bases from V and 8 bases from J, with 15 bases in between. The CDR3 runs 14 residues. CDR3 protein: CASSELARDGEAFF. The CDR3 DNA follows: TGTGCCAGCAGTGAATTGGCGCGGGATGGGGAAGCTTTCTTT.

J is TRBJ1-5 and V is TRBV6-1, with 8 positions matching TRBD1. Germline loops: CDR1 MNHNS, CDR2 SASEGT. The length of the CDR3 is 16 residues. J lost 2 bases, V lost 4 bases, and 7 bases had no gene match. The CDR3 bases are TGTGCCAGCAGTGCGTTTTTACAGGGGGGCAATCAGCCCCAGCATTTT. Its translation is CASSAFLQGGNQPQHF.

V and J are TRBV27 and TRBJ1-1, with a possible D match to TRBD1 (5 bases). Germline V gives CDR1 MNHEY, CDR2 SMNVEV (reference sequence). Trimming removed 3 bases at V and 1 base at J, with 6 bases between. This CDR3 has 13 amino acids. The CDR3 spells CASSFRENTEAFF. CDR3 coding DNA: TGTGCCAGCAGTTTCAGGGAGAACACTGAAGCTTTCTTT.

This chain joins TRBV11-3 and TRBJ2-7; TRBD2 is a possible D gene (7 bases). Trimming left V 0 bases short and J 5 bases short, with 17 bases between. CDR1 is SGHNT and CDR2 is YENEEA in the germline V gene. The CDR3 is 16 residues long. The CDR3 sequence: CASSLDYREGYDEQYF. The CDR3 DNA follows: TGTGCCAGCAGCTTAGATTACAGGGAGGGGTATGACGAGCAGTACTTC.

V is TRBV19 and J is TRBJ1-1, with unresolved D. The ends were cut back, 6 bases at V and 5 bases at J, with 7 bases in the middle. The V gene's germline CDR1 is LNHDA and CDR2 SQIVND (reference sequence). This CDR3 spans 11 amino acids. In nucleotides, the CDR3 is TGTGCCAGTAGCCTACTAACTGAAGCTTTCTTT. It encodes CASSLLTEAFF.

As to this clone: The junction departs from the called germline gene at one end, perhaps through a read error. The chain has TRBV11-2 and TRBJ1-1; no clear D. The CDR3 has 11 residues. The germline V gene has CDR1 SGHAT and CDR2 FQNNGV. The CDR3 DNA reads as TGTGCCAGCAGCCTTTACACGGAAGCTTTCTTT. It codes for CASSLYTEAFF.

This sequence joins TRBV27 and TRBJ2-7; TRBD1 agrees at 9 bases. The CDR3 spans 16 residues. V was clipped by 5 bases and J by 0 bases; unmatched bases: 8. Germline V gene data show CDR1 as MNHEY and CDR2 as SMNVEV (reference sequence). In DNA, the CDR3 is TGTGCCAGCAGTAAAGTATGGACAGGGGCCTCCTACGAGCAGTACTTC. As protein: CASSKVWTGASYEQYF.

In its sample, this clone was seen once. The chain uses TRBV4-3 and TRBJ1-1; a possible D gene is TRBD1 (5 bases). Trimming stripped 5 bases from V and 5 bases from J, with 18 bases between. CDR3 length: 15 residues. Germline CDR1 and CDR2: LGHNA and YSLEER. CDR3 DNA sequence: TGCGCCAGCAGCTTAGGCCGCGGGGGGGGTACTGAAGCTTTCTTT. This codes for CASSLGRGGGTEAFF.

The chain is built from TRBV19 and TRBJ1-5, with no clear D. V was clipped by 3 bases and J by 8 bases, with 17 bases between them. This CDR3 is built from 15 residues. From germline, CDR1 is LNHDA and CDR2 SQIVND (reference sequence). CDR3 amino acids: CASSILSSRGEPQHF. The CDR3 nucleotides read TGTGCCAGTAGTATCCTCTCAAGCCGCGGGGAGCCCCAGCATTTT.

This chain connects TRBV25-1 to TRBJ2-2; TRBD1 matches at 10 bases. Germline V gene lookup returns CDR1 MGHDK and CDR2 SYGVNS. Unmatched junction bases numbered 4, after V lost 4 bases and J lost 5 bases. The CDR3 loop spans 15 amino acids. The CDR3 sequence is CASSARTGGTGELFF. Here the CDR3 DNA reads TGTGCCAGCAGTGCGCGGACAGGGGGAACCGGGGAGCTGTTTTTT.

The gene calls are TRBV28 and TRBJ2-7; the match to TRBD1 covers 8 bases. This CDR3 is 14 amino acids long. CDR1 and CDR2 (germline): MDHEN, SYDVKM. V lost 4 bases to trimming and J lost 1 base; unmatched junction nucleotides: 3. CDR3 coding DNA: TGTGCCAGCAGTTCCCGGGACAGGTCCTACGAGCAGTACTTC. This gives the protein CASSSRDRSYEQYF.

The chain links TRBV9 to TRBJ2-3; perhaps TRBD2 as D (5 bases). Germline values: CDR1 SGDLS, CDR2 YYNGEE. V lost 0 bases and J lost 6, with 11 bases in between. This CDR3 has 14 residues. DNA for the CDR3: TGTGCCAGCAGCGTAGGAGGGCTGCGGGATACGCAGTATTTT. It codes for CASSVGGLRDTQYF.

The V gene is TRBV24-1, the J gene TRBJ1-5, with D unresolved. Germline CDR1 and CDR2: KGHDR and SFDVKD. This CDR3 region has 15 residues. V was cut by 0 bases and J by 1 base, with 6 bases left in between. The CDR3: CATSDLAQSNQPQHF. The CDR3 DNA reads TGTGCCACCAGTGATTTGGCACAGAGCAATCAGCCCCAGCATTTT.

The rearrangement links TRBV19 to TRBJ2-7, with 10 bases lining up with TRBD2. Germline loops: CDR1 LNHDA, CDR2 SQIVND (reference sequence). The V segment lost 7 bases and the J segment 3 bases; nucleotides outside the gene matches: 18. The CDR3 runs to 18 residues. CDR3 nucleotides: TGTGCCAGTAAACCCCGAGGGCTAGCGGGAGAATCTTTCTACGAGCAGTACTTC. The encoded protein is CASKPRGLAGESFYEQYF.

V and J are TRBV6-2 or TRBV6-3 and TRBJ2-7, with D unclear. Germline V gene lookup returns CDR1 MNHEY and CDR2 SVGEGT. The V gene lost 6 bases and the J gene lost 2 bases, with 11 bases spanning the gap. The CDR3 totals 13 residues. The CDR3 loop reads CASSKPSTYEQYF. The CDR3 DNA reads as TGTGCCAGCAGCAAGCCTTCGACCTACGAGCAGTACTTC.

This clone appeared a few times. The rearrangement joins TRBV10-1 to TRBJ1-1; 9 bases agree with TRBD1. J was trimmed by 8 bases and V by 6 bases; bases with no gene match: 7. Germline loops: CDR1 WNHNN, CDR2 SYGVQD (reference sequence). The CDR3 sequence is 13 residues long. In DNA form, the CDR3 reads TGCGCCAGCAGCCAAACCGGGACAGGGGAAGCTTTCTTT. Its translation is CASSQTGTGEAFF.

The chain combines TRBV5-4 with TRBJ1-1; TRBD1 matches 9 bases. The CDR3 runs 14 residues. Unmatched junction bases numbered 3, after V lost 3 bases and J lost 3 bases. Germline CDR1 reads SGHNT; CDR2 reads YYREEE (reference sequence). The CDR3 is CASSSGQGYTEAFF. Here the CDR3 DNA reads TGTGCCAGCAGCTCGGGACAGGGCTACACTGAAGCTTTCTTT. The full variable domain, rest sourced from reference TRBV5-4 and TRBJ1-1, is ETGVTQSPTHLIKTRGQQVTLRCSSQSGHNTVSWYQQALGQGPQFIFQYYREEENGRGNFPPRFSGLQFPNYSSELNVNALELDDSALYLCASSSGQGYTEAFFGQGTRLTVV.

J is TRBJ2-1 and V is TRBV4-3, with 8 bases aligning to TRBD2. Germline V gives CDR1 LGHNA, CDR2 YSLEER. V lost 0 bases, J lost 4 bases, and 11 bases stayed unmatched. The CDR3 consists of 18 residues. The CDR3 DNA reads as TGCGCCAGCAGCCAAGAAGTCCGCGGGGGGACACTGTACAATGAGCAGTTCTTC. Its protein is CASSQEVRGGTLYNEQFF.

This clone came up once. V is TRBV6-5 and J is TRBJ1-1; 9 bases map to TRBD1. Germline CDR1 MNHEY, CDR2 SVGAGI. The CDR3 has 13 residues. V was clipped by 6 bases and J by 2 bases; unmatched bases: 1. CDR3 in DNA: TGTGCCAGCAGACAGGGGGCAAACACTGAAGCTTTCTTT. It translates to CASRQGANTEAFF.

This sequence joins TRBV6-5 and TRBJ2-7; tentative D call: TRBD1 (6 bases). With 7 bases removed from V and 3 bases from J, the gap between germline ends came to 16 bases. The CDR3 totals 14 residues. Per germline, CDR1 MNHEY and CDR2 SVGAGI. The DNA for the CDR3 is TGTGCCAGCACCCCAACCGGGACATACTACGAGCAGTACTTC. Translation: CASTPTGTYYEQYF.

The chain carries TRBV5-1 and TRBJ2-7; TRBD2 agrees at 7 bases. The V segment lost 0 bases and the J segment 2 bases; nucleotides outside the gene matches: 8. From germline, CDR1 is SGHRS and CDR2 YFSETQ. The CDR3 has 16 amino acids. CDR3 in DNA: TGCGCCAGCAGCTTGGAAGGGGAGGGAAACCCCTACGAGCAGTACTTC. Its protein is CASSLEGEGNPYEQYF.

V usage is TRBV10-3 and J usage is TRBJ2-2; D may be TRBD1 (6 bases). Trimming removed 10 bases at V and 4 bases at J, with 13 bases between. This CDR3 contains 13 residues. Per the germline V gene, CDR1 is ENHRY and CDR2 is SYGVKD. The CDR3 spells CATDRTSTGELFF. The CDR3 DNA follows: TGTGCCACCGACAGGACAAGCACCGGGGAGCTGTTTTTT.